Given below is one TCR beta chain in context. As yet, its antigen is unknown. This sample was taken from a study of beta chain features in type 1 diabetes. Study as a whole: No age, gender or cell yield differences were seen between patients and healthy donors. Findings and limits, study-wide: Type 1 diabetes patients showed a moderate but significant shortening of TCRB CDR3s in all four CD4+ subsets.

The CDR3 has 11 amino acids. The V gene lost 5 bases and the J gene lost 6 bases, with 8 bases spanning the gap. Germline V gene data show CDR1 as GTSNPN and CDR2 as SVGIG (reference sequence). Every isolated RNA sample was fully reverse transcribed, so sequencing captured expressed TCRB transcripts. Reads from naive, central memory and regulatory T cell samples averaged around 3.6 million. The table came from immunoSEQ multiplex PCR; TCRdb's copy has only in-frame clones and leaves some out. The sample gives some 290,000 clones, around 24% of which show up once; around 0.013% is in the top ten. A CD45RO/CCR7/CD25/CD127/CD95/CD27 panel sorted naive, central memory, regulatory and stem cell-like memory CD4+ cells.

This TCR was recovered from a woman aged 25 to 39 with type 1 diabetes. The chain joins TRBV30 to TRBJ1-5, with D uncertain. The sequenced material came from naive CD4+ T cells from blood. In nucleotides, the CDR3 is TGTGCCTGGGGAGGATCTCAGCCCCAGCATTTT. It translates to CAWGGSQPQHF.